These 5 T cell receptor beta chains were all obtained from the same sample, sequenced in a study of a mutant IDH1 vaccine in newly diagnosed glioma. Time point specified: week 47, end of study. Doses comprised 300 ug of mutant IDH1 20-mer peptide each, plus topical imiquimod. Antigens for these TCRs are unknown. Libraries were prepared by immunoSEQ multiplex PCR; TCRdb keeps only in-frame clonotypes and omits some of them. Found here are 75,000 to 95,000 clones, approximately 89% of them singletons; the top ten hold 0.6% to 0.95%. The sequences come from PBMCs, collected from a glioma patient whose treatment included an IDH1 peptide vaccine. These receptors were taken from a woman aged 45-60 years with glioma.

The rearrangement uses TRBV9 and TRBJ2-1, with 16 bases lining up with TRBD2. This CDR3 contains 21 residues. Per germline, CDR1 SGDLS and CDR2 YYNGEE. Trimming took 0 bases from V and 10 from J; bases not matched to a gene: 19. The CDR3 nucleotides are TGTGCCAGCAGCGTAGGAGTCGGGACTAGCGGGAGGGGGGGACGTGGCAGCGAGCAGTTCTTC. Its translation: CASSVGVGTSGRGGRGSEQFF.

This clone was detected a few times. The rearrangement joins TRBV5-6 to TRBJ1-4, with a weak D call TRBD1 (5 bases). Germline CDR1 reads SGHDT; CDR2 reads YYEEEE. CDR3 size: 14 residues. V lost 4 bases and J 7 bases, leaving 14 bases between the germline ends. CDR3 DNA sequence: TGTGCCAGCAGCCTCCGGGACTATAGTGAAAAACTGTTTTTT. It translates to CASSLRDYSEKLFF.

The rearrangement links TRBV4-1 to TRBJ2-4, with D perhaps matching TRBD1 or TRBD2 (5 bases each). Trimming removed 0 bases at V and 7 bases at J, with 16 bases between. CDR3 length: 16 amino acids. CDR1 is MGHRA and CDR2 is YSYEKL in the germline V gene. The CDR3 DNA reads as TGCGCCAGCAGCCAAGATAAGGGACGGGATATTAACATTCAGTACTTC. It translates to CASSQDKGRDINIQYF.

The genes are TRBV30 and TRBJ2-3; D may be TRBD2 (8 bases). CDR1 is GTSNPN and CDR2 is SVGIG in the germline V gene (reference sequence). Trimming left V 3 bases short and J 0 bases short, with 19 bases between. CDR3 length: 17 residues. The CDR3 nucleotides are TGTGCCTGGAGACGAATTAGCGGGACAGTTAGCACAGATACGCAGTATTTT. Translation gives CAWRRISGTVSTDTQYF.

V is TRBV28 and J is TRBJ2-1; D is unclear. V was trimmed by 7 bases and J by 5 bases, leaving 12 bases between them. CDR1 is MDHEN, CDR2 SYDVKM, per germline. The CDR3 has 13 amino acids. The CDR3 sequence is CASTFPQNNEQFF. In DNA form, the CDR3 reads TGTGCCAGCACCTTTCCACAAAACAATGAGCAGTTCTTC.